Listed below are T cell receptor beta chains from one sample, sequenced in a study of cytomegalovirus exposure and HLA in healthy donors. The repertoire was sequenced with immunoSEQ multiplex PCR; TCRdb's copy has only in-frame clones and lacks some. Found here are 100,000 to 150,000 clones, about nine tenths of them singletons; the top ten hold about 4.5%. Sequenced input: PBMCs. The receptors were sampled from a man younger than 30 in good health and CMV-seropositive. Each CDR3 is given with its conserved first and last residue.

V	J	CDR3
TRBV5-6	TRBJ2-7	CASTSGQTLYEQYF
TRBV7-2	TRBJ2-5	CASSFQAGGQQETQYF
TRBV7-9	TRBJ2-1	CASSLGGAGTYNEQFF
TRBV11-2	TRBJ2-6	CASIPGLFGANVLTF
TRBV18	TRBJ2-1	CASSPPVAGSSYNEQFF
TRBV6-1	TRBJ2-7	CASSETTGQPWGQYF
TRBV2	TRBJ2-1	CASSEAHAEFNEQFF
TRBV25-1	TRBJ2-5	CASTKGGGLTETQYF
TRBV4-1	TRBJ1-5	CASSQATAGISFQPQHF
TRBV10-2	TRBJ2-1	CASQDRVSYNEQFF
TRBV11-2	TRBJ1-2	CASSPNGGRDYGYTF
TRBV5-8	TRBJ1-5	CASSYRDRVFSQHF
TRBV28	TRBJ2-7	CASTSSGLYEQYF
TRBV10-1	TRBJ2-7	CASSALTDGGYEQYF
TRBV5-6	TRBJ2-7	CASSSGQNYEQYF
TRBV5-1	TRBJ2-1	CASSLRRNRGAYNEQFF
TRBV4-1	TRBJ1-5	CASSQDSRRGNQPQHF
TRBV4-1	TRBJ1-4	CASSQDSGARNEKLFF
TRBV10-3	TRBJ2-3	CAINTERGTTDTQYF
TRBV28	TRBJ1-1	CASSFLTASGTEAFF
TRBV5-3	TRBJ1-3	CARSLGSGGWNRSGNTIYF
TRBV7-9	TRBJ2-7	CASSPGTGSYEQYF
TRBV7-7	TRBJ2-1	CASSFGLAGVDEQFF
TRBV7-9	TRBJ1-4	CASSTRDSYEKLFF
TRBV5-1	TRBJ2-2	CASSPMGQGNTGELFF
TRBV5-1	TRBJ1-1	CASSLSRDTEAFF
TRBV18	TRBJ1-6	CASSPGLLGNNSPLHF
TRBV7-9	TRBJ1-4	CASSLQGSNEKLFF
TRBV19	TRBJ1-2	CASRPGQALGYTF
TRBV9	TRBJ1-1	CASSEKGHLNTEAFF